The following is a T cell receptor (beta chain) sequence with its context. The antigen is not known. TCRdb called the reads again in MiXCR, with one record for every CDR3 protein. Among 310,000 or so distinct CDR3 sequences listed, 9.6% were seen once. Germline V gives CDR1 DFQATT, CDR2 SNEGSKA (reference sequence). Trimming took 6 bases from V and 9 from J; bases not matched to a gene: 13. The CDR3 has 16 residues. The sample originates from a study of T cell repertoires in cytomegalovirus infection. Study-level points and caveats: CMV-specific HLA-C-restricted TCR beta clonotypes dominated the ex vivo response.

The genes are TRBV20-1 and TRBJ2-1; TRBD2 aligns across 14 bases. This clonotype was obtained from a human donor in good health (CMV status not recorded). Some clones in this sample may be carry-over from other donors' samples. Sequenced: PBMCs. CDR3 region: CSAPRLAGGRVGEQFF. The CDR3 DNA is TGCAGTGCCCCCCGACTAGCGGGGGGGCGAGTAGGTGAGCAGTTCTTC.